These 19 T cell receptor beta chains were all obtained from the same sample, sequenced in a study of T cell responses to AZD1222 COVID-19 vaccine. Profiled with immunoSEQ multiplex PCR; TCRdb holds only in-frame clones, not every one. The table lists 100,000 to 150,000 clones, more than 70% of them singletons. The starting material was peripheral blood, obtained on day 0 of AZD1222 vaccination. Every receptor here comes from an adult in good health.

The genes are TRBV13 and TRBJ1-4; perhaps TRBD1 as D (6 bases). Germline assignment: CDR1 PRHDT and CDR2 FYEKMQ (reference sequence). V shed 5 bases and J shed 5 bases, with 15 bases lying between them. The CDR3 covers 15 residues. The DNA of the CDR3 is TGTGCCAGCAGCGGGACTAGGGGGAGGAATGAAAAACTGTTTTTT. It yields the protein CASSGTRGRNEKLFF.

The chain joins TRBV14 to TRBJ2-7; D not certain. Trimming removed 1 base from V and 0 bases from J, with 1 base in between. The germline V gene has CDR1 SGHDN and CDR2 FVKESK. The CDR3 extends over 12 amino acids. CDR3 in DNA: TGTGCCAGCAGCCAAGGCTCCTACGAGCAGTACTTC. Protein product: CASSQGSYEQYF. Complete variable domain (other parts from reference TRBV14 and TRBJ2-7): EAGVTQFPSHSVIEKGQTVTLRCDPISGHDNLYWYRRVMGKEIKFLLHFVKESKQDESGMPNNRFLAERTGGTYSTLKVQPAELEDSGVYFCASSQGSYEQYFGPGTRLTVT.

The V call is TRBV28, the J call TRBJ2-7, with D unclear. The CDR3 extends over 12 amino acids. Trimming removed 5 bases from V and 1 base from J, with 6 bases in between. The germline CDR1 and CDR2 sequences are MDHEN and SYDVKM. DNA for the CDR3: TGTGCCAGCAGTCCCGTATCCTACGAGCAGTACTTC. It encodes CASSPVSYEQYF.

The DNA of the CDR3 is TGTGCCACCAGTGATTCGCCGGGACAGGGGGCCTACGAGCAGTACTTC. Translating gives CATSDSPGQGAYEQYF. The genes are TRBV24-1 and TRBJ2-7, with TRBD1 matching 11 bases. Germline assignment: CDR1 KGHDR and CDR2 SFDVKD. The CDR3 covers 16 residues. Trimming at V came to 2 bases and at J to 2 bases, leaving 4 bases not matched to a gene.

The chain carries TRBV10-1 and TRBJ2-3, with TRBD1 matching over 10 bases. The junction had 5 bases not matched to a gene; V was cut back by 3 bases and J by 2 bases. The CDR3 loop spans 16 amino acids. Germline CDR1 reads WNHNN; CDR2 reads SYGVQD (reference sequence). CDR3 DNA: TGCGCCAGCAGTGATGGAGACAGGGGGCCCACAGATACGCAGTATTTT. Its protein product is CASSDGDRGPTDTQYF.

The chain is built from TRBV10-1 and TRBJ2-7; D might be TRBD2 (6 bases). The V end lost 6 bases, the J end lost 3 bases, and 15 bases lay between the germline ends. Germline V gene lookup returns CDR1 WNHNN and CDR2 SYGVQD (reference sequence). The CDR3 loop spans 14 amino acids. DNA of the CDR3: TGCGCCAGCAGCCCCAGGAGGGCCCGCTACGAGCAGTACTTC. Translated, it gives CASSPRRARYEQYF.

In DNA, the CDR3 is TGTGCCAGCAGCGAGAGCATGGCGGGCCACTCCTACGAGCAGTACTTC. It yields the protein CASSESMAGHSYEQYF. This sequence joins TRBV5-6 and TRBJ2-7, with a possible D match to TRBD2 (5 bases). Trimming left V 4 bases short and J 0 bases short, with 17 bases between. The length of the CDR3 is 16 residues. Germline loops: CDR1 SGHDT, CDR2 YYEEEE.

The chain combines TRBV11-3 with TRBJ2-5; possible D gene TRBD1, 5 bases. The germline V gene has CDR1 SGHNT and CDR2 YENEEA. This CDR3 is 17 amino acids long. Trimming cost V 0 bases and J 1 base, with 15 bases left between them. The CDR3 spells CASSLDIAGMFQETQYF. The CDR3 DNA reads as TGTGCCAGCAGCTTAGATATAGCAGGGATGTTCCAAGAGACCCAGTACTTC.

This clone was seen a few times. The chain employs TRBV11-1 and TRBJ1-1, with D unresolved. This CDR3 spans 15 amino acids. Trimming removed 5 bases from V and 0 bases from J, with 13 bases in between. Germline V gene data show CDR1 as SGHAT and CDR2 as FQDESV (reference sequence). Here the CDR3 DNA reads TGTGCCAGCAGCCCACAAAAGGGTCTGAACACTGAAGCTTTCTTT. Residues: CASSPQKGLNTEAFF.

The chain carries TRBV11-3 and TRBJ2-2; the match to TRBD2 covers 11 bases. The CDR3 runs 16 residues. After removal of 4 bases from V and 7 bases from J, the junction contained 8 bases not matched to a gene. The germline V gene has CDR1 SGHNT and CDR2 YENEEA. CDR3 region: CASSSRLAGIFGELFF. In nucleotides, the CDR3 is TGTGCCAGCAGCTCCCGACTAGCGGGAATATTCGGGGAGCTGTTTTTT. Supplemented by reference TRBV11-3 and TRBJ2-2, the full variable domain reads EAGVVQSPRYKIIEKKQPVAFWCNPISGHNTLYWYLQNLGQGPELLIRYENEEAVDDSQLPKDRFSAERLKGVDSTLKIQPAELGDSAVYLCASSSRLAGIFGELFFGEGSRLTVL.

J is TRBJ2-2 and V is TRBV18; unclear D gene. Trimming took off 2 bases at V and 0 bases at J, with 10 bases between the two ends. CDR1 and CDR2 (germline): KGHSH, LQKENI. This CDR3 spans 16 amino acids. The DNA of the CDR3 is TGTGCCAGCTCACCATCGGACGCACCGAACACCGGGGAGCTGTTTTTT. Translated, it gives CASSPSDAPNTGELFF.

The gene calls are TRBV7-2 and TRBJ2-5; TRBD1 matches at 7 bases. The CDR3 has 14 residues. Germline V gives CDR1 SGHTA, CDR2 FQGNSA. V lost 6 bases to trimming and J lost 5 bases; unmatched junction nucleotides: 9. The CDR3 bases are TGTGCCAGCAGTTTCAACAGGGGCCCGGAGACCCAGTACTTC. Amino acid sequence: CASSFNRGPETQYF.

This rearrangement joins TRBV19 to TRBJ2-1, with TRBD2 identical over 12 bases. This CDR3 is 17 amino acids long. CDR1 LNHDA and CDR2 SQIVND come from the germline V gene (reference sequence). V lost 8 bases and J lost 0; bases outside the gene matches: 8. As DNA, the CDR3 is TGTGCCAGTGCACCGACTAGCGGGAGTAGCTCCTACAATGAGCAGTTCTTC. Its protein product is CASAPTSGSSSYNEQFF.

The rearrangement links TRBV6-5 to TRBJ1-5, with no clear D. Trimming shortened V by 6 bases and J by 6 bases, and 15 bases separated the two germline ends. The V gene's germline CDR1 is MNHEY and CDR2 SVGAGI. This CDR3 contains 14 residues. CDR3: CASRAFQASQPQHF. The CDR3 DNA reads as TGTGCCAGCAGGGCCTTTCAGGCTAGTCAGCCCCAGCATTTT.

The gene calls are TRBV7-2 and TRBJ2-7, with D hard to call. V dropped 1 base and J dropped 2 bases, with 15 bases sitting between them. The CDR3 spans 16 residues. Germline V lookup: CDR1 SGHTA, CDR2 FQGNSA. CDR3 DNA sequence: TGTGCCAGCAGCTTAGGCCCCGTGGCACAACCCTACGAGCAGTACTTC. As protein: CASSLGPVAQPYEQYF.

The chain links TRBV11-2 to TRBJ2-1, with 11 nucleotides matching TRBD2. The junction had 8 bases not matched to a gene; V was cut back by 6 bases and J by 1 base. The CDR3 runs 17 residues. Germline-derived CDR1 and CDR2 are SGHAT and FQNNGV. In nucleotides, the CDR3 is TGTGCCAGCAGTCTTACGCTAGCGGGGGGATCCTACAATGAGCAGTTCTTC. Encoded protein: CASSLTLAGGSYNEQFF.

This chain joins TRBV7-8 and TRBJ2-7; perhaps TRBD2 as D (6 bases). V was clipped by 0 bases and J by 0 bases, with 12 bases between them. CDR1 is SGHVS and CDR2 is FQNEAQ in the germline V gene. There are 16 residues in the CDR3. The CDR3 nucleotides read TGTGCCAGCAGCTTAGCAGGAGGGCTGGTCTCCTACGAGCAGTACTTC. This sequence encodes CASSLAGGLVSYEQYF.

V usage is TRBV5-1 and J usage is TRBJ1-1; the D gene is possibly TRBD1 (6 bases). The V gene lost 3 bases and the J gene lost 4 bases, with 19 bases spanning the gap. Germline V gene data show CDR1 as SGHRS and CDR2 as YFSETQ. The CDR3 runs to 16 residues. CDR3 protein: CASSSPAGQGTTEAFF. The CDR3 region has the DNA TGCGCCAGCAGCTCCCCCGCAGGGCAGGGGACCACTGAAGCTTTCTTT.

The chain employs TRBV12-5 and TRBJ1-1; D unresolved. The CDR3 covers 13 residues. Per germline, CDR1 LGHNT and CDR2 FRNRAP. V was pared by 3 bases and J by 2 bases, with 7 bases between. The DNA for the CDR3 is TGTGCTAGTGGTTTTGGACTAAACACTGAAGCTTTCTTT. It specifies CASGFGLNTEAFF.